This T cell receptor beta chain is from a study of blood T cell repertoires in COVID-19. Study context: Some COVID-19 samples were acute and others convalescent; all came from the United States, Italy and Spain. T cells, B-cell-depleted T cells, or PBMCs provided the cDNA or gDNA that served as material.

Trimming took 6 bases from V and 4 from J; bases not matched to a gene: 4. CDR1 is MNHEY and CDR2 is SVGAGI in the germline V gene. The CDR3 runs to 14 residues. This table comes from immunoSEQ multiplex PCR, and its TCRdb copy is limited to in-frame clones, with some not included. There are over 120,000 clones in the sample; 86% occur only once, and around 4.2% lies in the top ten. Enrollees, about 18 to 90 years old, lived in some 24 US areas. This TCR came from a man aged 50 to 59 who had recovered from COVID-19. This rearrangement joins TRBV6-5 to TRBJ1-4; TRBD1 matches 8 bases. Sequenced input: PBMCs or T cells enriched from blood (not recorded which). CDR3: CASSDRGINEKLFF. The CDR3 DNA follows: TGTGCCAGCAGCGACAGGGGTATTAATGAAAAACTGTTTTTT.